This is a list of T cell receptor beta chains from one sample in a study of blood T cell repertoires in COVID-19. The repertoire was sequenced with immunoSEQ multiplex PCR; TCRdb's copy has only in-frame clones and lacks some. The sample holds around 130,000 clones; 84% are singletons and the top ten take about 8.1%. Input material: peripheral blood. The receptors derive from a man under 40 with COVID-19, enrolled during active disease. Each CDR3 is given with its conserved first and last residue. The D gene is left open where the match is weak.

J: TRBJ2-7; V: TRBV6-5; D: -; CDR3: CASSYRSLPYEQYF; DNA: TGTGCCAGCAGTTACAGGAGTCTCCCCTACGAGCAGTACTTC
J: TRBJ1-1; V: TRBV11-2; D: TRBD1; CDR3: CASSSNPGTGFRAFF; DNA: TGTGCCAGCAGCTCAAATCCCGGGACAGGGTTCAGGGCTTTCTTT
J: TRBJ2-3; V: TRBV11-3; D: TRBD2; CDR3: CASSLTSGRPTSTDTQYF; DNA: TGTGCCAGCAGCCTCACTAGCGGGAGACCTACTAGCACAGATACGCAGTATTTT
J: TRBJ1-2; V: TRBV28; D: -; CDR3: CASSLGRDLYGYTF; DNA: TGTGCCAGCAGTTTAGGGCGGGACCTATATGGCTACACCTTC
J: TRBJ1-1; V: TRBV4-1; D: -; CDR3: CASSRDKGNMNTEAFF; DNA: TGCGCCAGCAGCCGGGACAAGGGGAACATGAACACTGAAGCTTTCTTT
J: TRBJ2-5; V: TRBV11-1; D: TRBD1; CDR3: CASSLGPGQGRETQYF; DNA: TGTGCCAGCAGCTTAGGGCCTGGACAGGGACGAGAGACCCAGTACTTC
J: TRBJ1-1; V: TRBV19; D: -; CDR3: CASSLQGLNTEAFF; DNA: TGTGCCAGTAGTTTACAGGGATTGAACACTGAAGCTTTCTTT
J: TRBJ2-5; V: TRBV19; D: TRBD2; CDR3: CASNPGRTRLRQETQYF; DNA: TGTGCCAGTAATCCCGGGAGGACTAGATTGAGGCAAGAGACCCAGTACTTC
J: TRBJ1-2; V: TRBV4-1; D: TRBD1; CDR3: CASSPPGQNYGYTF; DNA: TGCGCCAGCAGCCCCCCGGGACAGAACTATGGCTACACCTTC
J: TRBJ2-7; V: TRBV6-4; D: -; CDR3: CASSPFGGSVEEQYF; DNA: TGTGCCAGCAGTCCCTTCGGAGGGAGCGTCGAGGAGCAGTACTTC